Detailed here is one T cell receptor beta chain. What this receptor recognizes is not known. No base-level quality is on record; no much larger clone is a single base apart. This sample stems from a study of T-cell reconstitution after alpha-beta-depleted transplantation in children (dated by TCRdb to 2016 to 2018). Turning to the overall study: Using TCR repertoire profiling, the study followed T-cell immune reconstitution in a quantitative way in children after TCRalphabeta/CD19-depleted allogeneic hematopoietic cell transplantation. Overall study outcomes, separate from this receptor: The frequencies of hyperexpanded clones fell over the following months, and after one year, T-cell counts and TCRbeta diversity were mostly attributed to newly produced T cells. The high TCRbeta diversity at day 60 in some patients was ascribed to recipient T cells and intrathymic progenitors that had survived conditioning. The apparently early recovery of alphabetaT-cell counts about two months after transplant reportedly depended on only several hundred rapidly expanded clones that came from non-depleted graft cells.

Libraries were prepared through PCR. The instrument given in TCRdb is Illumina HiSeq 2500. TCR library preparation used molecular barcoding, with unique molecular identifiers applied to normalize quantification of the TCRbeta repertoire. TCRdb ran its own pipeline on the public reads, namely fastp trimming at Q25 and MiXCR clone calling, and kept in-frame beta chains. Rows merge per CDR3 protein into single entries with the most common DNA and genes. Present in this sample are approximately 290,000 distinct CDR3 sequences, 9.5% to 13% of which were seen just once. 23% of the sample is taken by the ten largest. Reading from cysteine to phenylalanine, the CDR3 counts 11 amino acids. Just the 33-base CDR3 DNA is kept, in frame starting at base 1. From a lookup of the germline V gene (reference sequence), CDR1 and CDR2 are LNHDA and SQIVND. V is clipped by 3 bases and J by 6 bases, and the sequence between their germline boundaries is 5 bases long.

The intended sense of this specimen's treatment or condition label: allogeneic hematopoietic cell transplantation with graft depleted of TCRalphabeta T cells and CD19 B cells. The children who served as transplant recipients had been given grafts of TCRalphabeta/CD19-depleted allogeneic hematopoietic cells. This sequence was found in a male patient aged 2-15 years who had a stem cell transplant for chronic granulomatous disease, so the T cells may come from the graft donor. The chain joins TRBV19 to TRBJ1-1; no confident D gene assignment can be made. The sequencing used peripheral blood, collected 180 days after TCRalphabeta/CD19-depleted stem cell transplant. The CDR3 loop reads CASSISAEAFF. The bases read TGTGCCAGTAGTATTAGCGCTGAAGCTTTCTTT. The variable domain in full, with residues beyond the CDR3 obtained from the reference TRBV19 and TRBJ1-1 genes, is DGGITQSPKYLFRKEGQNVTLSCEQNLNHDAMYWYRQDPGQGLRLIYYSQIVNDFQKGDIAEGYSVSREKKESFPLTVTSAQKNPTAFYLCASSISAEAFFGQGTRLTVV.